This T cell receptor beta chain was sequenced in a study of tumor-infiltrating lymphocytes in primary liver carcinoma. Germline CDR1 and CDR2: MNHNS and SASEGT. Trimming removed 1 base from V and 3 bases from J, with 10 bases in between. There are 15 residues in the CDR3. This clonotype has a count of ten or more. Blood RNA was derived from unsorted whole blood, and germline DNA was extracted too. Infection with HBV was chronic in patients; they were treatment-naive. Researchers generated TCR beta cDNA from around 0.55 ug of total RNA, relying on a constant-region primer. It was through three nested multiplex PCR rounds of slightly modified ARM-PCR that TCR beta libraries arose. TRBV1-TRBV30 forward primers paired with a C-beta reverse primer drove the first two PCR rounds, 10 cycles each. TCRdb re-called the multiplex PCR reads with MiXCR, one entry per CDR3 protein. Here the sample spans approximately 340,000 distinct CDR3 sequences, 65% being singletons.

The sample was peripheral blood. This chain joins TRBV6-1 and TRBJ2-1, with a tentative D call TRBD2 (7 bases). The origin of this receptor is a man in his forties or fifties with primary liver carcinoma and hepatitis B virus infection. The CDR3 loop reads CASSEGGGRYNEQFF. The CDR3 DNA reads as TGTGCCAGCAGTGAAGGGGGGGGCCGCTACAATGAGCAGTTCTTC.